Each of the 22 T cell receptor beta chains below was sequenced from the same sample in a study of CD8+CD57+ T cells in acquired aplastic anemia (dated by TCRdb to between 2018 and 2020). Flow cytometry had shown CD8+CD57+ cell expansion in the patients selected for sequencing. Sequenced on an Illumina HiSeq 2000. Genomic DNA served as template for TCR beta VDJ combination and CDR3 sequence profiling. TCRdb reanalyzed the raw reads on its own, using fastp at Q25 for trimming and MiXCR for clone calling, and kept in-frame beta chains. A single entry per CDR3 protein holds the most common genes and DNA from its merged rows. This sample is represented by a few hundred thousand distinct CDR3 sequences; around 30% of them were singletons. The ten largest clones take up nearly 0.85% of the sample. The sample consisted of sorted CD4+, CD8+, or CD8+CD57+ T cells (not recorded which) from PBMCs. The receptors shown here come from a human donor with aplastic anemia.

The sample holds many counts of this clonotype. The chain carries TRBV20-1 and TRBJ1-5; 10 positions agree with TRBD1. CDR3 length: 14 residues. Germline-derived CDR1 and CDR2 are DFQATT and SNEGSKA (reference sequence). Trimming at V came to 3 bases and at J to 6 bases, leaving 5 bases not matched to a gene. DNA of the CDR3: TGCAGTGCTAGGCCGGGACAGGGGAGTCAGCCCCAGCATTTT. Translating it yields CSARPGQGSQPQHF.

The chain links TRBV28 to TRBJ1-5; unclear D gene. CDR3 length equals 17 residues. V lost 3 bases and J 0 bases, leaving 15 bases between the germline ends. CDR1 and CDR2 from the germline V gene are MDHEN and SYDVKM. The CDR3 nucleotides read TGTGCCAGCAGTTTGGTAGGCGGCAGTTATAGCAATCAGCCCCAGCATTTT. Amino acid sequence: CASSLVGGSYSNQPQHF.

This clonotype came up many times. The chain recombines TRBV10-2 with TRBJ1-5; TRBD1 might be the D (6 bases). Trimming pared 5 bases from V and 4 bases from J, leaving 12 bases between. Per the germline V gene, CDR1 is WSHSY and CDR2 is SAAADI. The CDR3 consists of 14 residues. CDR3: CASSTGTMNQPQHF. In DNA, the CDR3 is TGCGCCAGCAGTACCGGGACAATGAATCAGCCCCAGCATTTT.

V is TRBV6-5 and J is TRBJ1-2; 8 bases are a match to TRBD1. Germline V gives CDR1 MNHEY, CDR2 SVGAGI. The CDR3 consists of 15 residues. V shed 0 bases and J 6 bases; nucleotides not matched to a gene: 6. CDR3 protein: CASSYSDAGGHGYTF. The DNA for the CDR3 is TGTGCCAGCAGTTACTCGGACGCAGGGGGCCATGGCTACACCTTC.

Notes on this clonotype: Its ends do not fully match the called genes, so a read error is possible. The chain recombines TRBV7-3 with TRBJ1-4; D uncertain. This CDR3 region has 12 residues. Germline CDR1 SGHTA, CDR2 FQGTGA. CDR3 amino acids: CASSSGGENLFF. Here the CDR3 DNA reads TGTGCCAGCAGTTCGGGAGGTGAAAACCTGTTTTTT.

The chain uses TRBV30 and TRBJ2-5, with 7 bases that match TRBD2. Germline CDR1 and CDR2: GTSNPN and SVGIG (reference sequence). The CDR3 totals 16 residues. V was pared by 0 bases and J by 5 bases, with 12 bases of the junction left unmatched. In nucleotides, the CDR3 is TGTGCCTGGAGTGTCAGCGGACTAGTAGGTTTCGAGACCCAGTACTTC. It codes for CAWSVSGLVGFETQYF.

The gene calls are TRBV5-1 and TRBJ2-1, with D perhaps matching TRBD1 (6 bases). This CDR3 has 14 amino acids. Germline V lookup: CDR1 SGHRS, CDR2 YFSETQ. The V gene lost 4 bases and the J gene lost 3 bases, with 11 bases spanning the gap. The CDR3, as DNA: TGCGCCAGCAGCCCGGCGGACAGCTACAATGAGCAGTTCTTC. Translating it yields CASSPADSYNEQFF.

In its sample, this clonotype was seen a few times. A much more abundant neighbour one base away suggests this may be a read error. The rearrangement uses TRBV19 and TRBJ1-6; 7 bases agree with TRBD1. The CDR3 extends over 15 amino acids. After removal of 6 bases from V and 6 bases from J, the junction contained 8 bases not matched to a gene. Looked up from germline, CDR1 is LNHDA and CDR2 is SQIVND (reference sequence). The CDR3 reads CASREEQGFNSPLHF. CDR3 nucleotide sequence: TGTGCCAGTAGGGAGGAACAGGGGTTTAATTCACCCCTCCACTTT.

This CDR3 reads CATSDGWEGEAFF. Written as DNA, the CDR3 is TGTGCCACCAGTGATGGCTGGGAGGGTGAAGCTTTCTTT. The V call is TRBV24-1, the J call TRBJ1-1; D unclear. V was pared by 3 bases and J by 7 bases, with 11 bases between. This CDR3 is 13 amino acids long. In germline, CDR1 is KGHDR, CDR2 SFDVKD.

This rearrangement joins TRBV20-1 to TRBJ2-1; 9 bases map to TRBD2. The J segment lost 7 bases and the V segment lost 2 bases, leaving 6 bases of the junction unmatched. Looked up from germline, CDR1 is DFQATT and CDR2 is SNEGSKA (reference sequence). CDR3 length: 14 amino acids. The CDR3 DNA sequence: TGCAGTGCTAGACCTGTAGCGGGAGTGAATGAGCAGTTCTTC. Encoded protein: CSARPVAGVNEQFF.

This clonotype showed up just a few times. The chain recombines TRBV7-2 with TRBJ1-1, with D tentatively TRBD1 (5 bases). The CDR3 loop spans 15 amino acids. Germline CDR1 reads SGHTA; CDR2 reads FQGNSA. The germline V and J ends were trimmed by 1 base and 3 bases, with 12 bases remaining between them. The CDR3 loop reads CASSLGDFRDTEAFF. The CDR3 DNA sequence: TGTGCCAGCAGCTTAGGGGACTTCAGGGACACTGAAGCTTTCTTT. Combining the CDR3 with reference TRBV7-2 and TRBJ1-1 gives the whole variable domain GAGVSQSPSNKVTEKGKDVELRCDPISGHTALYWYRQSLGQGLEFLIYFQGNSAPDKSGLPSDRFSAERTGGSVSTLTIQRTQQEDSAVYLCASSLGDFRDTEAFFGQGTRLTVV.

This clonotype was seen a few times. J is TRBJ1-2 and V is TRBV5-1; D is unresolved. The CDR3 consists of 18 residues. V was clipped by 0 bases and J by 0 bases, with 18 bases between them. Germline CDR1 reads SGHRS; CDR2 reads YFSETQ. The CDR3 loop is CASSLDGEVTAANYGYTF. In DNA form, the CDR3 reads TGCGCCAGCAGCTTGGATGGAGAGGTAACTGCAGCTAACTATGGCTACACCTTC.

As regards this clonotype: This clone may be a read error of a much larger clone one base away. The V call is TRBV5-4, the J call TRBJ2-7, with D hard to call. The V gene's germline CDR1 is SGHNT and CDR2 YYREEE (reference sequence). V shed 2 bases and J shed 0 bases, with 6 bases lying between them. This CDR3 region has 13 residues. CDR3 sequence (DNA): TGTGCCAGCAGCTTTAAGGACTCCTACGAGCAGTACTTC. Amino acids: CASSFKDSYEQYF.

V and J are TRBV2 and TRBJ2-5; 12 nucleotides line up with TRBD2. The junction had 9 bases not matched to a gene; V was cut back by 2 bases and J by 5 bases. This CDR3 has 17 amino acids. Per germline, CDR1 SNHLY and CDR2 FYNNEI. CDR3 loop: CASSELALAGGHETQYF. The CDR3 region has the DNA TGTGCCAGCAGTGAATTGGCGCTAGCGGGGGGGCATGAGACCCAGTACTTC.

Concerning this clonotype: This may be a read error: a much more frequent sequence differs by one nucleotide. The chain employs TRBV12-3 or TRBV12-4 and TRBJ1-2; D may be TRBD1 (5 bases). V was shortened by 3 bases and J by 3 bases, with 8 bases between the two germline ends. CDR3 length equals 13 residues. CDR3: CASSFEGHYGYTF. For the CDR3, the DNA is TGTGCCAGCAGTTTTGAGGGGCACTATGGCTACACCTTC.

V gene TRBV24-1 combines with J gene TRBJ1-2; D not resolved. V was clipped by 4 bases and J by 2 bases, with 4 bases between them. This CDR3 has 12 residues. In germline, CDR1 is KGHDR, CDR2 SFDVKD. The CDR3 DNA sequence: TGTGCCACCAGTGAACAGAACTATGGCTACACCTTC. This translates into CATSEQNYGYTF.

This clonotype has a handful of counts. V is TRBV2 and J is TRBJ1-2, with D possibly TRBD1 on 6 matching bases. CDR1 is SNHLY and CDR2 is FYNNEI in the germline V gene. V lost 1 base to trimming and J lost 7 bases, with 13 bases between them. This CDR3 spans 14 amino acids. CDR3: CASSEVEGTFGYTF. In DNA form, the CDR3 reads TGTGCCAGCAGTGAAGTGGAAGGGACATTTGGCTACACCTTC.

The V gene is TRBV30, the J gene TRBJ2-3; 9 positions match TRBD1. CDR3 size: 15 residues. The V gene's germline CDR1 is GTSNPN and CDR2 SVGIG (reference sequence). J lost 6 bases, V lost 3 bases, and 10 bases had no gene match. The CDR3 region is CAWRMRDRVLDTQYF. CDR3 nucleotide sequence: TGTGCCTGGAGAATGCGGGACAGGGTTTTGGATACGCAGTATTTT.

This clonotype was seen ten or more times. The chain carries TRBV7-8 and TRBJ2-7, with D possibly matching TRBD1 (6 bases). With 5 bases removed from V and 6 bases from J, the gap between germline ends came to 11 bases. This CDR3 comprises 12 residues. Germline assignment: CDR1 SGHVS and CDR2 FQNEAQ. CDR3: CASSPGTTEQYF. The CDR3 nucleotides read TGTGCCAGCAGCCCGGGGACAACCGAGCAGTACTTC.

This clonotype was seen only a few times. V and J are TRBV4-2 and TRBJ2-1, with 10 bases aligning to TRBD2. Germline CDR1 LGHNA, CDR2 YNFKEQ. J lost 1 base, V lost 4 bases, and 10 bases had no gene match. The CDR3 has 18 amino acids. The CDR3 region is CASSRTSGTPNSYNEQFF. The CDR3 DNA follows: TGTGCCAGCAGCCGGACTAGCGGCACCCCAAATTCCTACAATGAGCAGTTCTTC.

The CDR3 DNA is TGTGCCAGCAGCGCAAATCCGGGACAGGGCTACGAGCAGTACTTC. This gives the protein CASSANPGQGYEQYF. J is TRBJ2-7 and V is TRBV7-3, with 9 positions matching TRBD1. V was clipped by 5 bases and J by 3 bases; unmatched bases: 8. The V gene's germline CDR1 is SGHTA and CDR2 FQGTGA. The CDR3 sequence is 15 residues long.

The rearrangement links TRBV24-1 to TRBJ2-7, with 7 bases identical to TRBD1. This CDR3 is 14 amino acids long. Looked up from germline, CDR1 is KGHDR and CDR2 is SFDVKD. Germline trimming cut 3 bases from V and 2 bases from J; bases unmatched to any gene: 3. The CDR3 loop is CATSDGDRTYEQYF. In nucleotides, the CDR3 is TGTGCCACCAGTGATGGGGACAGAACCTACGAGCAGTACTTC.